Below, one TCR beta chain is given with its context. Antigen specificity is unknown. The source of the sample is a study of T cell responses to AZD1222 COVID-19 vaccine. About the research overall: Researchers grouped second doses given at about 4 or about 12 weeks into one pool.

Trimming took 0 bases from V and 8 from J, leaving 17 bases between them. The germline CDR1 and CDR2 sequences are SGHRS and YFSETQ. The CDR3 totals 16 residues. General study points: It was only after the peak T cell response that any repertoires were sampled. Clonal diversity was possibly underestimated; the donors were predominantly white British and more often female.

Data came from immunoSEQ multiplex PCR; TCRdb stores just in-frame clones and leaves some out. The sample shows 55,000 to 85,000 clones, roughly 84% of them seen only once. Here the sequenced sample was peripheral blood, taken on day 0 of AZD1222 vaccination. The chain joins TRBV5-1 to TRBJ1-4; D may be TRBD1 (6 bases). This clonotype originated in an adult in good health. CDR3 nucleotides: TGCGCCAGCAGCTTGGGGGGTACAGGGTTCGAGGAAAAACTGTTTTTT. It specifies CASSLGGTGFEEKLFF.